These 32 T cell receptor beta chains originate from one sample sequenced in a study of shared clonotypes between healthy human individuals. Assay: immunoSEQ multiplex PCR; the TCRdb copy retains only in-frame clones and omits some. The sample has about 1.5 million clones; 95% to 99% are singletons. Sequencing input: naive CD4+ T cells sorted from blood. Subset noted: CD45RA+ positively selected. These receptor sequences come from a man aged 30 to 45 in good health.

The chain links TRBV18 to TRBJ2-7; D uncertain. Trimming stripped 1 base from V and 2 bases from J, with 9 bases between. Germline lookup yields CDR1 KGHSH and CDR2 LQKENI. The CDR3 is 14 residues long. This chain's CDR3 is CASSPLPTTYEQYF. The CDR3 nucleotides read TGTGCCAGCTCACCACTCCCGACAACCTACGAGCAGTACTTC. The full variable domain, its missing parts supplied by reference TRBV18 and TRBJ2-7, is NAGVMQNPRHLVRRRGQEARLRCSPMKGHSHVYWYRQLPEEGLKFMVYLQKENIIDESGMPKERFSAEFPKEGPSILRIQQVVRGDSAAYFCASSPLPTTYEQYFGPGTRLTVT.

The CDR3 sequence: CASSEIRSDTQYF. The CDR3 coding sequence is TGTGCCAGCAGTGAAATCCGCTCAGATACGCAGTATTTT. This chain links TRBV6-1 with TRBJ2-3, with no clear D. Between the trimmed V and J ends, which lost 2 bases and 4 bases, there was a span of 7 bases. The CDR3 contains 13 residues. CDR1 MNHNS and CDR2 SASEGT come from the germline V gene.

The genes are TRBV19 and TRBJ1-1; perhaps TRBD1 as D (5 bases). V gave up 1 base and J gave up 4 bases, with 19 bases separating them. The CDR3 loop spans 17 amino acids. The V gene's germline CDR1 is LNHDA and CDR2 SQIVND (reference sequence). The CDR3 region is CASSIVWVPGLVTEAFF. For the CDR3, the DNA is TGTGCCAGTAGTATAGTCTGGGTACCGGGACTTGTCACTGAAGCTTTCTTT.

This clone has a single count. This chain joins TRBV2 and TRBJ2-2; 9 bases agree with TRBD1. Trimming at V came to 6 bases and at J to 4 bases, leaving 6 bases not matched to a gene. There are 15 residues in the CDR3. CDR1 SNHLY and CDR2 FYNNEI come from the germline V gene. This CDR3 reads CASSTGQGPTGELFF. The CDR3 nucleotides read TGTGCCAGCAGCACCGGACAGGGGCCCACCGGGGAGCTGTTTTTT.

The chain has TRBV9 and TRBJ2-2, with 10 bases matching TRBD2. The CDR3 is 16 amino acids. V gave up 4 bases and J gave up 4 bases; unmatched junction bases: 7. The germline V gene encodes CDR1 SGDLS and CDR2 YYNGEE. The CDR3 nucleotides are TGTGCCAGCAGCCATCCTAGCGGGAGTCGCACCGGGGAGCTGTTTTTT. Amino acid sequence: CASSHPSGSRTGELFF.

This sequence joins TRBV7-2 and TRBJ2-2, with D maybe TRBD1 (6 bases). The length of the CDR3 is 14 residues. The V and J ends lost 9 bases and 5 bases respectively, with 16 bases between them. Germline V gene sequence: CDR1 SGHTA, CDR2 FQGNSA. The CDR3 DNA reads TGTGCCAGGGACAGATTGGGGCGAACCGGGGAGCTGTTTTTT. It yields the protein CARDRLGRTGELFF. Based on the CDR3 plus reference TRBV7-2 and TRBJ2-2, the full variable domain is GAGVSQSPSNKVTEKGKDVELRCDPISGHTALYWYRQSLGQGLEFLIYFQGNSAPDKSGLPSDRFSAERTGGSVSTLTIQRTQQEDSAVYLCARDRLGRTGELFFGEGSRLTVL.

The CDR3 sequence is CASRTSGKGREQYF. The CDR3 DNA reads as TGTGCCAGCAGAACTAGCGGGAAGGGTAGGGAGCAGTACTTC. The rearrangement joins TRBV6-5 to TRBJ2-7; TRBD2 matches 10 bases. The V gene's germline CDR1 is MNHEY and CDR2 SVGAGI. The CDR3 is 14 residues long. V dropped 6 bases and J dropped 7; count of bases not matched to a gene: 9.

The V call is TRBV5-1, the J call TRBJ2-7; maybe TRBD2 (5 bases). V lost 7 bases, J lost 4 bases, and 21 bases lay in between. Germline V gene data show CDR1 as SGHRS and CDR2 as YFSETQ. CDR3 length equals 15 residues. Here the CDR3 DNA reads TGCGCCAGCCGACCCCTTTCCGGGGTAGATTACGAGCAGTACTTC. Encoded protein: CASRPLSGVDYEQYF.

The CDR3 is CASSLEPTGNYGYTF. The CDR3 DNA follows: TGCGCCAGCAGCTTGGAACCGACAGGGAACTATGGCTACACCTTC. The J gene is TRBJ1-2, the V gene TRBV5-1; 7 bases line up with TRBD1. The CDR3 runs 15 residues. The J segment lost 2 bases and the V segment lost 0 bases, leaving 4 bases of the junction unmatched. CDR1 SGHRS and CDR2 YFSETQ come from the germline V gene.

The rearrangement joins TRBV11-2 to TRBJ1-1; D remains unclear. There are 13 residues in the CDR3. Per the germline V gene, CDR1 is SGHAT and CDR2 is FQNNGV. V was pared by 1 base and J by 3 bases, with 6 bases between. CDR3 in amino acids: CASSLVPYTEAFF. In DNA form, the CDR3 reads TGTGCCAGCAGCTTAGTACCCTACACTGAAGCTTTCTTT.

CDR3 loop: CASSSWTGYGAYEQYF. CDR3 DNA sequence: TGTGCCAGCAGCTCCTGGACTGGGTATGGGGCCTACGAGCAGTACTTC. This chain links TRBV11-2 with TRBJ2-7; a weak D match, TRBD2 (5 bases). V shed 4 bases and J shed 2 bases, with 18 bases lying between them. CDR1 is SGHAT, CDR2 FQNNGV, per germline. The CDR3 extends over 16 amino acids.

The rearrangement links TRBV4-1 to TRBJ2-5; 7 nucleotides align to TRBD1. Germline V gene lookup returns CDR1 MGHRA and CDR2 YSYEKL. V was pared by 6 bases and J by 1 base, with 11 bases of the junction left unmatched. The CDR3 spans 16 residues. The DNA of the CDR3 is TGCGCCAGCAGGCAGACCCTGACAGGGCGCCAAGAGACCCAGTACTTC. As protein: CASRQTLTGRQETQYF.

This clone was detected once. The chain joins TRBV9 to TRBJ2-7; TRBD1 agrees at 7 bases. CDR1 is SGDLS, CDR2 YYNGEE, per germline. With 3 bases clipped from V and 2 bases from J, the junction kept 5 bases outside the gene matches. This CDR3 has 14 amino acids. The CDR3 loop reads CASSAAGQAYEQYF. CDR3 DNA sequence: TGTGCCAGCAGCGCCGCCGGACAGGCCTACGAGCAGTACTTC.

For this clone: The germline gene is not matched at one end of the junction; a read error may be the cause. The chain recombines TRBV7-7 with TRBJ2-5; weak D call: TRBD2 (6 bases). The CDR3 loop spans 14 amino acids. Germline assignment: CDR1 SSHAT and CDR2 FNYEAQ (reference sequence). CDR3 region: CASSLASSQETQYF. The CDR3 bases are TGTGCCAGCAGCCTAGCGTCCTCCCAAGAGACCCAGTACTTC. Combining the CDR3 with reference TRBV7-7 and TRBJ2-5 gives the whole variable domain GAGVSQSPRYKVTKRGQDVTLRCDPISSHATLYWYQQALGQGPEFLTYFNYEAQPDKSGLPSDRFSAERPEGSISTLTIQRTEQRDSAMYRCASSLASSQETQYFGPGTRLLVL.

The rearrangement uses TRBV6-6 and TRBJ2-3, with TRBD2 matching 7 bases. The junction had 7 bases not matched to a gene; V was cut back by 4 bases and J by 3 bases. This CDR3 is 15 amino acids long. Germline CDR1 MNHNY, CDR2 SVGAGI (reference sequence). CDR3 in DNA: TGTGCCAGCAGTTGGGGCGGGAGATCGACAGATACGCAGTATTTT. The encoded protein is CASSWGGRSTDTQYF.

The V call is TRBV6-1, the J call TRBJ2-7; 11 bases are a match to TRBD1. The V segment lost 7 bases and the J segment 1 base; nucleotides outside the gene matches: 6. Germline V CDR1 and CDR2: MNHNS, SASEGT. This CDR3 has 15 amino acids. The CDR3 coding sequence is TGTGCCAGCAACCTGGGACAGGGGGTTTCCTACGAGCAGTACTTC. This gives the protein CASNLGQGVSYEQYF.

This clone has a single count. The chain combines TRBV11-2 with TRBJ2-3; D may match TRBD1 or TRBD2 (5 bases each). Germline V gives CDR1 SGHAT, CDR2 FQNNGV. This CDR3 contains 14 residues. The V end lost 5 bases, the J end lost 1 base, and 10 bases lay between the germline ends. The CDR3 DNA sequence: TGTGCCAGCAGCGGGGGATGGGGCACAGATACGCAGTATTTT. Translation gives CASSGGWGTDTQYF.

V and J are TRBV7-2 and TRBJ2-7; D possibly matches TRBD1 or TRBD2 (5 bases each). This CDR3 is 14 amino acids long. CDR1 is SGHTA, CDR2 FQGNSA, per germline. Trimming cost V 5 bases and J 1 base, with 12 bases left between them. This CDR3 reads CASSHNGGSYEQYF. CDR3 nucleotide sequence: TGTGCCAGCAGCCACAATGGGGGTTCCTACGAGCAGTACTTC.

As DNA, the CDR3 is TGTGCCAGCAGCAAGACAGGGGGTAGTTTAAATGAGCAGTTCTTC. This gives the protein CASSKTGGSLNEQFF. This chain joins TRBV6-1 and TRBJ2-1; 9 bases match TRBD1. This CDR3 spans 15 amino acids. J lost 7 bases, V lost 6 bases, and 10 bases had no gene match. The germline V gene has CDR1 MNHNS and CDR2 SASEGT.

The CDR3 bases are TGTGCCAGCAGTGAAGCGGCAGAAGGAGGTGACTATGGCTACACCTTC. It specifies CASSEAAEGGDYGYTF. The chain couples TRBV2 to TRBJ1-2; D unclear. The V end was cut by 0 bases, the J end by 3 bases, with 14 bases between. The germline V gene encodes CDR1 SNHLY and CDR2 FYNNEI. The CDR3 is 16 residues long.

The chain recombines TRBV5-1 with TRBJ2-4; perhaps TRBD1 as D (6 bases). Trimming cost V 3 bases and J 5 bases, with 9 bases left between them. The CDR3 is 13 amino acids. Germline V gene sequence: CDR1 SGHRS, CDR2 YFSETQ. CDR3 in DNA: TGCGCCAGCAGCTCTTCAGGGGAAAACATTCAGTACTTC. It is translated as CASSSSGENIQYF.

V usage is TRBV5-1 and J usage is TRBJ2-2; D is perhaps TRBD2 (6 bases). CDR1 SGHRS and CDR2 YFSETQ come from the germline V gene. The CDR3 extends over 14 amino acids. V lost 4 bases and J lost 6, with 13 bases in between. CDR3 sequence reads: CASSPGAASGELFF. The CDR3 DNA sequence: TGCGCCAGCAGCCCGGGAGCCGCGTCCGGGGAGCTGTTTTTT.

The J gene is TRBJ2-2, the V gene TRBV29-1, with 9 bases matching TRBD1. The CDR3 is 17 amino acids. Unmatched junction bases numbered 9, after V lost 1 base and J lost 3 bases. Germline V CDR1 and CDR2: SQVTM, ANQGSEA. CDR3 amino acids: CSVEGGPGQGYTGELFF. CDR3 nucleotide sequence: TGCAGCGTTGAAGGGGGACCGGGACAGGGTTACACCGGGGAGCTGTTTTTT.

This chain joins TRBV11-2 and TRBJ2-7, with D possibly being TRBD1 or TRBD2 (5 bases each). Trimming removed 1 base at V and 9 bases at J, with 16 bases between. Germline V gene sequence: CDR1 SGHAT, CDR2 FQNNGV. The CDR3 has 14 amino acids. This CDR3 is CASSLVRGTGGQYF. CDR3 coding DNA: TGTGCCAGCAGCTTAGTTCGGGGCACCGGCGGGCAGTACTTC. The full variable domain, its missing parts supplied by reference TRBV11-2 and TRBJ2-7, is EAGVAQSPRYKIIEKRQSVAFWCNPISGHATLYWYQQILGQGPKLLIQFQNNGVVDDSQLPKDRFSAERLKGVDSTLKIQPAKLEDSAVYLCASSLVRGTGGQYFGPGTRLTVT.

This clone has a single count. The chain recombines TRBV4-1 with TRBJ2-3; TRBD1 or TRBD2 may be the D gene (6 bases each). The germline CDR1 and CDR2 sequences are MGHRA and YSYEKL. Between the trimmed V and J ends, which lost 4 bases and 2 bases, there was a span of 13 bases. CDR3 size: 15 residues. The CDR3 is CASSPQGLPTDTQYF. CDR3 sequence (DNA): TGCGCCAGCAGCCCACAGGGACTTCCCACAGATACGCAGTATTTT.

The chain couples TRBV2 to TRBJ1-2; 7 bases fit TRBD1. The V gene's germline CDR1 is SNHLY and CDR2 FYNNEI. This CDR3 comprises 15 residues. Trimming removed 8 bases from V and 4 bases from J; junction bases left unmatched: 13. The CDR3 spells CASPGDSPRGYGYTF. The CDR3 DNA is TGTGCCAGCCCAGGGGACAGTCCGAGGGGCTATGGCTACACCTTC.

The chain carries TRBV5-1 and TRBJ2-1; TRBD2 aligns across 8 bases. The V segment lost 2 bases and the J segment 7 bases; nucleotides outside the gene matches: 5. Germline V lookup: CDR1 SGHRS, CDR2 YFSETQ. The length of the CDR3 is 14 residues. CDR3 residues: CASSFSGTRNEQFF. The CDR3 coding sequence is TGCGCCAGCAGCTTTTCCGGGACTAGGAATGAGCAGTTCTTC.

This chain joins TRBV2 and TRBJ2-2; 7 nucleotides align to TRBD1. This CDR3 spans 16 amino acids. Germline CDR1 and CDR2: SNHLY and FYNNEI. J lost 2 bases, V lost 1 base, and 4 bases had no gene match. In nucleotides, the CDR3 is TGTGCCAGCAGTGAAGGGCAGGGGGTAAACACCGGGGAGCTGTTTTTT. This sequence encodes CASSEGQGVNTGELFF. The whole variable domain, filled in from reference TRBV2 and TRBJ2-2, reads EPEVTQTPSHQVTQMGQEVILRCVPISNHLYFYWYRQILGQKVEFLVSFYNNEISEKSEIFDDQFSVERPDGSNFTLKIRSTKLEDSAMYFCASSEGQGVNTGELFFGEGSRLTVL.

The rearrangement links TRBV13 to TRBJ2-3; tentative D call: TRBD1 (5 bases). Germline assignment: CDR1 PRHDT and CDR2 FYEKMQ (reference sequence). The CDR3 is 13 amino acids. V lost 2 bases and J 3 bases, leaving 6 bases between the germline ends. The CDR3 spells CASSLQGTDTQYF. CDR3 nucleotide sequence: TGTGCCAGCAGCTTACAGGGAACAGATACGCAGTATTTT.

The chain joins TRBV6-4 to TRBJ2-3; D gene unclear. Trimming cost V 3 bases and J 5 bases, with 15 bases left between them. The germline V gene has CDR1 MRHNA and CDR2 SNTAGT. This CDR3 is built from 15 residues. The DNA for the CDR3 is TGTGCCAGCAGTGAACCAAAACCCAAAAGAGATACGCAGTATTTT. Its protein is CASSEPKPKRDTQYF.

Of note for this clone: The sample carries other DNA sequences with the same CDR3. The J gene is TRBJ2-3, the V gene TRBV29-1; 8 bases line up with TRBD1. Germline V CDR1 and CDR2: SQVTM, ANQGSEA. V lost 6 bases, J lost 3 bases, and 8 bases stayed unmatched. The CDR3 covers 14 residues. Here the CDR3 DNA reads TGCAGCGTGAGACAGGGGTTGAGTACAGATACGCAGTATTTT. This codes for CSVRQGLSTDTQYF.

The chain joins TRBV30 to TRBJ1-3; 7 bases align to TRBD1. The V gene's germline CDR1 is GTSNPN and CDR2 SVGIG (reference sequence). This CDR3 has 16 amino acids. Trimming cost V 3 bases and J 0 bases; bases outside gene matches: 8. The CDR3 protein is CAWRHGTVSSGNTIYF. DNA for the CDR3: TGTGCCTGGAGACATGGGACAGTGAGCTCTGGAAACACCATATATTTT.